The clone carrying this TCR beta chain was seen ten or more times. This sample is part of a study of Graves' ophthalmopathy and Graves' hyperthyroidism. In donors with ophthalmopathy, activity was moderate-to-severe, with CAS ≥3, NOSPECS ≥4 and duration under 3 months. From fresh peripheral blood, 10 ml in volume, the PBMCs were obtained. Germline CDR1 SGHRS, CDR2 YFSETQ. The CDR3 is 15 amino acids. V lost 6 bases, J lost 2 bases, and 14 bases lay in between. Amplification of the TCR beta CDR3 regions used RNA transcripts (as template). The first round was an RT-PCR with HTBI primers, and the second round was a multiplex PCR. Each CDR3 protein is one row after TCRdb ran MiXCR on the multiplex PCR reads. Altogether more than 550,000 distinct CDR3 sequences are present, over 40% being singletons, with the ten largest covering over 2.5%.

V is TRBV5-1 and J is TRBJ1-4, with D perhaps TRBD1 (6 bases). The TCR originated in an adult man with Graves' ophthalmopathy. Source material: peripheral blood. The DNA for the CDR3 is TGCGCCAGCATACCCTCGGGGGCGACTAATGAAAAACTGTTTTTT. Its translation: CASIPSGATNEKLFF.